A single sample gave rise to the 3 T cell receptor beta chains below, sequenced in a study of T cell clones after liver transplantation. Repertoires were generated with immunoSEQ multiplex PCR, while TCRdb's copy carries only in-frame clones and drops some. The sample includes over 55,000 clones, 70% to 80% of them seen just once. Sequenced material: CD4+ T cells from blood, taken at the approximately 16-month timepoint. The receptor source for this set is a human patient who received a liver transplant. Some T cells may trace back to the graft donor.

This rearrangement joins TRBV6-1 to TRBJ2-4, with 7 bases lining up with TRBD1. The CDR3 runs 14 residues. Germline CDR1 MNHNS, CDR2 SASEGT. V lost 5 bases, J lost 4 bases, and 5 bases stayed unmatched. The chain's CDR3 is CASSSGTAKNIQYF. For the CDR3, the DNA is TGTGCCAGCAGTTCCGGGACAGCAAAAAACATTCAGTACTTC.

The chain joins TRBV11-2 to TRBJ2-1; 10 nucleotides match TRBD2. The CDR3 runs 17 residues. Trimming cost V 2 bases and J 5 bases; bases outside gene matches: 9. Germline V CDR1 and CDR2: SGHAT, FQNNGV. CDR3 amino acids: CASSLWASGGSNNEQFF. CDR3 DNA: TGTGCCAGCAGCTTATGGGCTAGCGGGGGATCTAACAATGAGCAGTTCTTC.

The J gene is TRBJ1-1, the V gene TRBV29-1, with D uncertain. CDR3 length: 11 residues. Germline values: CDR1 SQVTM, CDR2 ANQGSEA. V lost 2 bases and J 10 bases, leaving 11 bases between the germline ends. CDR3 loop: CSVERRDAAFF. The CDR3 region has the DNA TGCAGCGTTGAACGTCGGGATGCAGCTTTCTTT.